These 8 T cell receptor beta chains were all obtained from the same sample, sequenced in a study of T cell responses to AZD1222 COVID-19 vaccine. TCRdb's table, derived via immunoSEQ multiplex PCR, lists solely in-frame clones and lacks some. This sample has approximately 150,000 clones; just over 90% occur once, and the top ten carry around 1.2%. The sample in question was peripheral blood, obtained 28 days after the second AZD1222 dose. All receptors derive from an adult who received the AZD1222 COVID-19 vaccine.

This clone was counted a single time. The gene calls are TRBV2 and TRBJ1-2; perhaps TRBD1 as D (5 bases). This CDR3 region has 12 residues. Trimming cost V 3 bases and J 3 bases, with 5 bases left between them. The germline CDR1 and CDR2 sequences are SNHLY and FYNNEI. This CDR3 reads CASSEGDYGYTF. Written as DNA, the CDR3 is TGTGCCAGCAGTGAGGGGGACTATGGCTACACCTTC.

The chain has TRBV19 and TRBJ2-3, with D possibly matching TRBD2 (6 bases). The germline gives CDR1 LNHDA, CDR2 SQIVND (reference sequence). Trimming cost V 5 bases and J 7 bases, with 19 bases left between them. The CDR3 runs to 15 residues. The CDR3 protein is CASSRRLGSSNTQYF. DNA for the CDR3: TGTGCCAGTAGTCGCCGACTAGGGTCGTCGAATACGCAGTATTTT.

This chain links TRBV6-1 with TRBJ1-2; possibly TRBD1 for D (5 bases). The germline V gene has CDR1 MNHNS and CDR2 SASEGT. The CDR3 is 12 residues long. Trimming pared 5 bases from V and 10 bases from J, leaving 14 bases between. CDR3 region: CASSTSRVIYTF. The CDR3 nucleotides read TGTGCCAGCAGTACGAGCAGGGTCATCTACACCTTC.

This chain uses TRBV27 with TRBJ1-2; D not resolved. CDR1 is MNHEY and CDR2 is SMNVEV in the germline V gene (reference sequence). The CDR3 consists of 14 residues. With 2 bases removed from V and 0 bases from J, the gap between germline ends came to 7 bases. CDR3 in DNA: TGTGCCAGCAGTTTAATAGGAGCTAACTATGGCTACACCTTC. It yields the protein CASSLIGANYGYTF.

The rearrangement links TRBV18 to TRBJ1-6; D uncertain. The CDR3 has 12 residues. Germline V lookup: CDR1 KGHSH, CDR2 LQKENI. Trimming took off 6 bases at V and 7 bases at J, with 7 bases between the two ends. The CDR3 is CASSTANSPLHF. The CDR3 bases are TGTGCCAGCTCGACGGCGAATTCACCCCTCCACTTT.

This sequence joins TRBV2 and TRBJ2-3; D is unclear. The CDR3 contains 16 residues. Per germline, CDR1 SNHLY and CDR2 FYNNEI. V dropped 6 bases and J dropped 1 base, with 17 bases sitting between them. The CDR3 DNA follows: TGTGCCAGCAGGGGATTATTGGGCGCCGGCACAGATACGCAGTATTTT. Amino acid sequence: CASRGLLGAGTDTQYF.

V and J are TRBV18 and TRBJ2-3; 8 nucleotides match TRBD2. There are 15 residues in the CDR3. Germline trimming cut 6 bases from V and 2 bases from J; bases unmatched to any gene: 7. The germline gives CDR1 KGHSH, CDR2 LQKENI. The CDR3 loop reads CASSPQAGVTDTQYF. Here the CDR3 DNA reads TGTGCCAGCTCCCCGCAAGCGGGAGTCACAGATACGCAGTATTTT.

The chain recombines TRBV4-1 with TRBJ1-4, with D perhaps TRBD1 (5 bases). V shed 1 base and J shed 7 bases, with 13 bases lying between them. There are 15 residues in the CDR3. The V gene's germline CDR1 is MGHRA and CDR2 YSYEKL. CDR3 protein: CASSQVQGPREKLFF. Written as DNA, the CDR3 is TGCGCCAGCAGCCAAGTGCAGGGCCCCCGTGAAAAACTGTTTTTT.